This T cell receptor (beta chain) emerged from a study of T cell responses to AZD1222 COVID-19 vaccine. Study-level points and caveats: Repertoires in all cases were sampled only once the peak T cell response had passed.

Assay used: immunoSEQ multiplex PCR; TCRdb lists only in-frame clones, some missing. The data hold just under 75,000 clones, with around three quarters observed a single time. Germline-derived CDR1 and CDR2 are SGHRS and YFSETQ. The ends lost 0 bases at V and 3 bases at J; junction bases unmatched: 5. The CDR3 runs to 16 residues. Of note for this clone: Its antigen is currently unknown.

The chain recombines TRBV5-1 with TRBJ2-2; 7 bases fit TRBD1. The specimen was peripheral blood, collected 28 days after the second AZD1222 dose. The TCR sequence derives from an adult who received the AZD1222 COVID-19 vaccine. DNA for the CDR3: TGCGCCAGCAGCTTGGCCGACAGGGAAGACACCGGGGAGCTGTTTTTT. Protein: CASSLADREDTGELFF.